The T cell receptor (beta chain) under discussion was sequenced for a study of cytomegalovirus exposure and HLA in healthy donors. Primers included in the PCR were 60 Vbeta and 13 Jbeta primers. Data came from immunoSEQ multiplex PCR; TCRdb stores just in-frame clones and leaves some out. The sample contains approximately 280,000 clones, 80% to 90% of which appear only once. Study-level findings and limits: Available immune exposure information covered CMV serostatus only. Earlier analysis found most TCR beta V segments productive about 90% or about 30% of the time.

Regarding this clone: Its antigen is undetermined.

Sequenced sample: PBMCs. The receptor was derived from a woman under 30 in good health and CMV-seronegative.

CDR3 sequence reads: CASSLGASGGETQYF. The CDR3 DNA is TGCGCCAGCAGCTTGGGGGCTAGCGGCGGGGAGACCCAGTACTTC. The chain employs TRBV5-1 and TRBJ2-5; 7 bases match TRBD2. The J segment lost 5 bases and the V segment lost 0 bases, leaving 7 bases of the junction unmatched. The CDR3 extends over 15 amino acids. Germline assignment: CDR1 SGHRS and CDR2 YFSETQ.